This T cell receptor (beta chain) was recorded in a study of blood T cells in healthy people across ages. Germline CDR1 and CDR2: ENHRY and SYGVKD. The CDR3 length is 15 residues. Losses at the gene ends were 6 bases for V and 3 bases for J; bases not matched to a gene: 10. Overall study findings and caveats: When set beside aged donors, long-lived donors presented more naive CD4+ cells and higher diversity.

A second roughly 7 to 11 cycle PCR used barcoded and J-beta primers. TCRdb processed the 5' RACE reads anew with MiXCR; each CDR3 protein has one entry. Of some 760,000 distinct CDR3 sequences in the sample, 20% to 30% were seen once. This clonotype was seen only a few times. What it recognizes is unknown. These sequences were also reported in another study, on T cells of mothers and their children.

The chain links TRBV10-3 to TRBJ1-2, with TRBD1 matching over 7 bases. Input material: blood. This clonotype was obtained from a boy younger than 18 in good health. CDR3 region: CAISPTGQADYGYTF. DNA for the CDR3: TGTGCCATCAGCCCGACAGGGCAGGCCGACTATGGCTACACCTTC.